This T cell receptor beta chain was retrieved from a study of blood T cell repertoires in COVID-19. Background on the study: Acute and convalescent COVID-19 samples came from the United States, Italy and Spain. The analysed material was cDNA or gDNA that came from T cells, B-cell-depleted T cells, or PBMCs.

Original analysis: Counts of nucleated cells, estimated from reference gene primer amplification, were obtained. Measured with immunoSEQ multiplex PCR; TCRdb has only the in-frame clones, and not every one. The V and J calls and clone size were taken over from that table, and D and trimming were inferred from the DNA. Of 25,000 to 30,000 clones listed, roughly 78% were seen once; the top ten hold around 20%. Germline CDR1 reads MDHEN; CDR2 reads SYDVKM. The CDR3 spans 14 residues. Trimming removed 1 base from V and 4 bases from J, with 10 bases in between. The chain carries TRBV28 and TRBJ1-1, with a possible D match to TRBD1 (5 bases). Material for sequencing was peripheral blood. The TCR sequence derives from a boy aged 2 to 10 with active or convalescent COVID-19. CDR3 region: CASSLSGPTTEAFF. CDR3 coding DNA: TGTGCCAGCAGTTTATCAGGGCCGACCACTGAAGCTTTCTTT.